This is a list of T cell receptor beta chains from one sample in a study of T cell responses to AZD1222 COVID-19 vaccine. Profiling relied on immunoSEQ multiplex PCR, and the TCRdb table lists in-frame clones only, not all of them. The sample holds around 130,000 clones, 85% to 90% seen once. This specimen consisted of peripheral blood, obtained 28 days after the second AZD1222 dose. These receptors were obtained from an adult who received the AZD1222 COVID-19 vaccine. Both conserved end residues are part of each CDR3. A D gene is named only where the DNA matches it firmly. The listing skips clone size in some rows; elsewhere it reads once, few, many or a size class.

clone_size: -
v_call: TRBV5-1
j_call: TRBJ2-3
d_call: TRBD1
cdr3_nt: TGCGCCAGCATCAATCAGGGGGCGAAGCCTGATACGCAGTATTTT
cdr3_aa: CASINQGAKPDTQYF

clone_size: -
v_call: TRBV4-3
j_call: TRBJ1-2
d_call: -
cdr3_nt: TGCGCCAGCAGCCAAGGGACCGGATCGGGCGGTGGCTACACCTTC
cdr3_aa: CASSQGTGSGGGYTF

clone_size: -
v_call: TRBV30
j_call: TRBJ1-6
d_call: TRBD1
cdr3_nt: TGTGCCTGGAGTAAAGTACGGACAGGGGTTTCACCCCTCCACTTT
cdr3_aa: CAWSKVRTGVSPLHF

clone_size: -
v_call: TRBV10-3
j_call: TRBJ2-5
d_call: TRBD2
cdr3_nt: TGTGCCATCAGGTCCGGGACTAACCAAGAGACCCAGTACTTC
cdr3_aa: CAIRSGTNQETQYF

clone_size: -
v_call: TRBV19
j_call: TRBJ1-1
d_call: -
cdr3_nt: TGTGCCAGTAGTCCGGGGACGGCGAACACTGAAGCTTTCTTT
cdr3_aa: CASSPGTANTEAFF

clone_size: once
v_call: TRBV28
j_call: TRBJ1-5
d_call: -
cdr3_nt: TGTGCCAGCAGTTTGCAGCCGGAGAGCAATCAGCCCCAGCATTTT
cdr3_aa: CASSLQPESNQPQHF

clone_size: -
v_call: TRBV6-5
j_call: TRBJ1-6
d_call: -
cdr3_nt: TGTGCCAGCCACGACGGACGGTTTCCACCCCTCCACTTT
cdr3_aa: CASHDGRFPPLHF

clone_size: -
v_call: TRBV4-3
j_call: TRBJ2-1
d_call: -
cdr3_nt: TGCGCCAGCAGCCCCGTAGGGATACGTCGTAAGAATGAGCAGTTCTTC
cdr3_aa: CASSPVGIRRKNEQFF

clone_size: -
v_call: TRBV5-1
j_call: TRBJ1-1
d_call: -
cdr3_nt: TGCGCCAGCAGCCCCGGGGGAGGGTCCCCTGAAGCTTTCTTT
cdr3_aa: CASSPGGGSPEAFF

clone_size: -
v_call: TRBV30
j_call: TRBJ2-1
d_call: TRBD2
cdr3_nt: TGTGCCTGGAGTTATACCGGGGGGGCGGAAAATGAGCAGTTCTTC
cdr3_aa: CAWSYTGGAENEQFF

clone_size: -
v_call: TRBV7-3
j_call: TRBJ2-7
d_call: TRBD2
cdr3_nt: TGTGCCAGCAGCGTGGGACTAGCGGGGGTCCACGAGCAGTACTTC
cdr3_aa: CASSVGLAGVHEQYF

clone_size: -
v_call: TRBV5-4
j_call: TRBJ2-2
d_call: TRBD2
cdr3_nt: TGTGCCAGCAGCCATCCCCTAGCGGGGGCCGCGAACACCGGGGAGCTGTTTTTT
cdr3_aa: CASSHPLAGAANTGELFF

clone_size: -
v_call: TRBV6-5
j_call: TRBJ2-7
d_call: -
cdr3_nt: TGTGCCAGCAGTCCAAGTCGCAGGGTCTACGAGCAGTACTTC
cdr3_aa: CASSPSRRVYEQYF

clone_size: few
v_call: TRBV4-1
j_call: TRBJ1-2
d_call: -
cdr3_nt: TGCGCCAGCAGCCGCAGGCTTTACTATGGCTACACCTTC
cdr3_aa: CASSRRLYYGYTF

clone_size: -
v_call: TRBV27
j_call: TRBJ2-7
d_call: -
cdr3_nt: TGTGCCAGCAGCGCTGGGGTTAAATACGAGCAGTACTTC
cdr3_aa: CASSAGVKYEQYF

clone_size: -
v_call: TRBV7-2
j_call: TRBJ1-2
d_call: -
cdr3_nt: TGTGCCAGCAGCTACCGGGCGCAGAGGGTTAACTATGGCTACACCTTC
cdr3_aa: CASSYRAQRVNYGYTF

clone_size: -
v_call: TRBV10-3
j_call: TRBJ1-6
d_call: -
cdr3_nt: TGTGCCATCAGTGAGTCAGGCGGGCTCGGTAATTCACCCCTCCACTTT
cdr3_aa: CAISESGGLGNSPLHF

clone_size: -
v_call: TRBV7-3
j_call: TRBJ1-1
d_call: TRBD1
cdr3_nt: TGTGCCAGCAGCTTTTCACAGGGGGCTGAAGCTTTCTTT
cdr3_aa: CASSFSQGAEAFF

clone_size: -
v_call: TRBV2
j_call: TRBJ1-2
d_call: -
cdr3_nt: TGTGCCAGCAGCGCGGGACACCTCTATGGCTACACCTTC
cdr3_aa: CASSAGHLYGYTF

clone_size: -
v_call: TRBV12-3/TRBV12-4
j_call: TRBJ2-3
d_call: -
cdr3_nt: TGTGCCGTGGTAGTGGCCGCAGATACGCAGTATTTT
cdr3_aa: CAVVVAADTQYF

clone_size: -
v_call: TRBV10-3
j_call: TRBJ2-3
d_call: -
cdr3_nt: TGTGCCACCCAGCCCCAACTTAGCACAGATACGCAGTATTTT
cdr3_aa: CATQPQLSTDTQYF

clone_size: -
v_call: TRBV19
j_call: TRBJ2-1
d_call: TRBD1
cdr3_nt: TGTGCCAGTAGTCCCTCCAGGACAGGGGGCGTGGATGAGCAGTTCTTC
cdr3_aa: CASSPSRTGGVDEQFF

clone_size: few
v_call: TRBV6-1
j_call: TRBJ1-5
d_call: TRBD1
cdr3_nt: TGTGCCAGCAGTGAAGGGACAGGGGGCGTTCAGCCCCAGCATTTT
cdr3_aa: CASSEGTGGVQPQHF

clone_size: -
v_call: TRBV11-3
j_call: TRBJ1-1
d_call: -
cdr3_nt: TGTGCCAGCAGCTTAGTCCAGGGCACTGAAGCTTTCTTT
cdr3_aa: CASSLVQGTEAFF

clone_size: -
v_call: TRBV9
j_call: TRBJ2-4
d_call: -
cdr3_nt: TGTGCCAGCAGCGTAGACACTGGATTAGCCAAAAACATTCAGTACTTC
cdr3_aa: CASSVDTGLAKNIQYF

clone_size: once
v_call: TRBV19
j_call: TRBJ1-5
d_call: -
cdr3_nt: TGTGCCAGTATGGGGGGTCTTTACAATCAGCCCCAGCATTTT
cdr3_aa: CASMGGLYNQPQHF

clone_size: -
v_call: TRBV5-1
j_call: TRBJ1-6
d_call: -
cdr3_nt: TGCGCCAGCAGCCTGCCTTTCGGGGAGGGAGATTCACCCCTCCACTTT
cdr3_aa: CASSLPFGEGDSPLHF

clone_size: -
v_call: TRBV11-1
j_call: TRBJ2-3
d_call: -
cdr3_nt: TGTGCCAGCAGCTGGAGCCGGTCAGATACGCAGTATTTT
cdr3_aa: CASSWSRSDTQYF

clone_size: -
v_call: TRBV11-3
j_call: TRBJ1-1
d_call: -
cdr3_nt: TGTGCCAGCAGCTTAGGTCGGGGACGGAAGGACACTGAAGCTTTCTTT
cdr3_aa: CASSLGRGRKDTEAFF

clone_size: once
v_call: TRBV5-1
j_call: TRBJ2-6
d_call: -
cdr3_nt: TGCGCCAGCACCTTGACCCTCTCTGGGGCCAACGTCCTGACTTTC
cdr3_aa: CASTLTLSGANVLTF

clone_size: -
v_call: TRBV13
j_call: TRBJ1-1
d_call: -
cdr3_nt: TGTGCCAGCAGCCAACGGGGGCGCATGAACACTGAAGCTTTCTTT
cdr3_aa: CASSQRGRMNTEAFF

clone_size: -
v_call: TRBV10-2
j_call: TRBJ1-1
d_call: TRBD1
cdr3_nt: TGCGCCAGCAGTGTAACAGGGGGAACTGAAGCTTTCTTT
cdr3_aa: CASSVTGGTEAFF

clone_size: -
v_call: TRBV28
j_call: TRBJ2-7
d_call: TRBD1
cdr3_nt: TGTGCCAGCAGGAAAAAGGGGGGACAGGGGTACCCCGAGCAGTACTTC
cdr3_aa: CASRKKGGQGYPEQYF

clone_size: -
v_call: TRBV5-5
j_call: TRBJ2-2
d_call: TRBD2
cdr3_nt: TGTGCCAGCAGCTCGGGACTAGCGGGGGGTACCGGGGAGCTGTTTTTT
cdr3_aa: CASSSGLAGGTGELFF

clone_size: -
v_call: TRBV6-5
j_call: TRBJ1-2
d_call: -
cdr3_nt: TGTGCCAGCAGTTCTTGGACCAAATGGGGCCATGGCTACACCTTC
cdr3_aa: CASSSWTKWGHGYTF

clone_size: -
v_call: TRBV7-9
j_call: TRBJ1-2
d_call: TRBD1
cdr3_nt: TGTGCCAGCAGCCTCGGACAGGGAGGCTATGGCTACACCTTC
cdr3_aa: CASSLGQGGYGYTF

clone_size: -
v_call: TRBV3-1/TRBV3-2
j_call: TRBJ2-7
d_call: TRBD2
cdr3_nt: TGTGCCAGCAGTTGGGGGGCGAGCGGGGGCCAATACGAGCAGTACTTC
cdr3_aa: CASSWGASGGQYEQYF

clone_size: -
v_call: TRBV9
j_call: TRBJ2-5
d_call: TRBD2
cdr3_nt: TGTGCCAGCAGCGTAGGAAATAGCGGGGGGCTGCAAGAGACCCAGTACTTC
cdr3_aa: CASSVGNSGGLQETQYF

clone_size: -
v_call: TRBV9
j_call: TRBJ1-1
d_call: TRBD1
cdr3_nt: TGTGCCAGCAGCGTAGCTCCGGACAGGCCCTCCACTGAAGCTTTCTTT
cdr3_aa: CASSVAPDRPSTEAFF

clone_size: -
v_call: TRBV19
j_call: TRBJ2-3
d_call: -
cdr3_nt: TGTGCCAGTAGTTGGGGGGCAGATACGCAGTATTTT
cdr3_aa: CASSWGADTQYF